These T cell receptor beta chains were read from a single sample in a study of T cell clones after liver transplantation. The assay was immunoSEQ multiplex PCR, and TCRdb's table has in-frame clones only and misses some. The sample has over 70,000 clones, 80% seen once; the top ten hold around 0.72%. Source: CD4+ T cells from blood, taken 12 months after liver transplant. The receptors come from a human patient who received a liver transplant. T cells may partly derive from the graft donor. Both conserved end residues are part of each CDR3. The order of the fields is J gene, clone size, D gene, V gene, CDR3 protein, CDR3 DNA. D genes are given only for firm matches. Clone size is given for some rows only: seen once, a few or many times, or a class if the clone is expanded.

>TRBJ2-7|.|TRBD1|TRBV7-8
CASSSWTGLLGNLHEQYF
TGTGCCAGCAGCTCCTGGACAGGGTTGTTAGGGAATCTCCACGAGCAGTACTTC
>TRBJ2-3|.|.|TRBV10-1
CASSQAVTDTQYF
TGCGCCAGCAGTCAAGCGGTTACAGATACGCAGTATTTT
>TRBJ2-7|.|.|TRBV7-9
CASSLAPNSPDEQYF
TGTGCCAGCAGCTTAGCACCGAACAGCCCGGACGAGCAGTACTTC
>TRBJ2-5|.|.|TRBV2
CASSYRVEGTQYF
TGTGCCAGCAGTTACAGGGTGGAAGGGACCCAGTACTTC
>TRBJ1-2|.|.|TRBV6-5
CASRYNDGYTF
TGTGCCAGCAGGTATAACGATGGCTACACCTTC
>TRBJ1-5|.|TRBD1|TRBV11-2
CASSLIVGTDNQPQHF
TGTGCCAGCAGCCTAATAGTGGGGACAGATAATCAGCCCCAGCATTTT
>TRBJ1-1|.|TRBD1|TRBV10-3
CAIRGSTGERNTEAFF
TGTGCCATCAGGGGGTCAACAGGGGAGAGGAACACTGAAGCTTTCTTT
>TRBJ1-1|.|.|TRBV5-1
CASRGAGRSNTEAFF
TGCGCCAGCAGAGGGGCAGGGAGATCAAACACTGAAGCTTTCTTT
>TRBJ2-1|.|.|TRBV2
CASSGLGEQFF
TGTGCCAGCAGTGGACTGGGGGAGCAGTTCTTC
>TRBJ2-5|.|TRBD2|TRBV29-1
CSVELGLAAQETQYF
TGCAGCGTTGAGTTAGGACTAGCGGCACAAGAGACCCAGTACTTC
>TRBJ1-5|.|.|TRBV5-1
CASSLGGPSLGQPQHF
TGCGCCAGCAGCTTGGGGGGGCCCTCCCTCGGCCAGCCCCAGCATTTT
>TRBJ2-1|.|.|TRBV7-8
CASSFGRRSYNEQFF
TGTGCCAGCAGCTTTGGAAGACGTTCCTACAATGAGCAGTTCTTC
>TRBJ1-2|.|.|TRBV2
CASSEGTLSNYGYTF
TGTGCCAGCAGTGAAGGGACACTATCTAACTATGGCTACACCTTC
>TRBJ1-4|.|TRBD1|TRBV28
CASSSGTGLREKLFF
TGTGCCAGCAGCTCCGGGACAGGACTGCGGGAAAAACTGTTTTTT
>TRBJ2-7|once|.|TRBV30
CAWRGVLYEQYF
TGTGCCTGGAGGGGGGTACTCTACGAGCAGTACTTC
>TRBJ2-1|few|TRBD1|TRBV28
CASSSIDRGLRFF
TGTGCCAGCAGTTCCATTGACAGGGGGCTCCGGTTCTTC
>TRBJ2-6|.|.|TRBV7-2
CASSPGSSGANVLTF
TGTGCCAGCAGCCCCGGGTCGTCTGGGGCCAACGTCCTGACTTTC
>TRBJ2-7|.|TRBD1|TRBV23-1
CASSPPHGTGGHPTSYEQYF
TGCGCCAGCAGTCCCCCCCATGGGACAGGGGGCCACCCCACCTCCTACGAGCAGTACTTC
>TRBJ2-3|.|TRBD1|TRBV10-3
CALSGGQGAGDTQYF
TGTGCCTTATCAGGGGGGCAGGGGGCCGGAGATACGCAGTATTTT
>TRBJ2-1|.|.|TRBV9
CASSVAPLALISEQFF
TGTGCCAGCAGCGTAGCACCCCTAGCTTTAATCAGTGAGCAGTTCTTC
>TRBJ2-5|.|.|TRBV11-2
CASSPTGPGETQYF
TGTGCCAGCAGCCCGACCGGACCGGGGGAGACCCAGTACTTC
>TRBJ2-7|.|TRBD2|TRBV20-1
CRGTKGHEQYF
TGCAGGGGGACTAAAGGTCACGAGCAGTACTTC
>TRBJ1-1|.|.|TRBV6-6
CASSFGGGRTEAFF
TGTGCCAGCAGTTTTGGGGGCGGCAGGACTGAAGCTTTCTTT
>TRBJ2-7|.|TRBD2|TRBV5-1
CASSLRGGYEQYF
TGCGCCAGCAGCTTGCGCGGGGGGTACGAGCAGTACTTC